This T cell receptor beta chain comes out of a study of Ad26.COV2.S vaccination and SARS-CoV-2 variants. Study as a whole: Intramuscularly, Ad26.COV2.S was given either once or twice, 56 days apart.

Treatment described: over 15 received Ad26.COV2.S at low or high dose, single or two shots; about 5 received placebo; per-sample allocation not given. Vaccine and placebo recipients were sampled on day 63 after the first injection. This vaccine is an Ad26 vector that expresses the Wuhan-strain SARS-CoV-2 spike. TCRdb's table, derived via immunoSEQ multiplex PCR, lists solely in-frame clones and lacks some. The data show 380,000 or so clones, with 86% seen just once and 9.5% to 12% held by the top ten. Germline V lookup: CDR1 MDHEN, CDR2 SYDVKM. CDR3 length: 15 amino acids. V was shortened by 3 bases and J by 2 bases, with 13 bases between the two germline ends.

Sequenced material: peripheral blood, taken in a trial of Ad26.COV2.S vaccine versus placebo. This TCR was recovered from a person aged 18-60 years who received the Ad26.COV2.S COVID-19 vaccine or a placebo. The rearrangement joins TRBV28 to TRBJ1-1, with D unresolved. The CDR3 sequence is CASSFTRVSNTEAFF. The CDR3 nucleotides read TGTGCCAGCAGTTTTACTCGTGTTTCTAACACTGAAGCTTTCTTT.